The 27 T cell receptor beta chains below were found in one sample sequenced in a study of naive CD8 T cells in extremely preterm neonates. Cord blood came from elective full-term cesareans at about 37-43 weeks without labor or membrane rupture. The assay was immunoSEQ multiplex PCR, and TCRdb's table has in-frame clones only and misses some. The sample lists 4,000 to 5,000 clones, less than 98% occurring once. Sequenced: naive CD8+ T cells from cord blood. These receptors were obtained from a newborn in good health.

V and J are TRBV10-3 and TRBJ1-4; tentatively, D is TRBD1 (5 bases). V shed 2 bases and J shed 7 bases, with 11 bases lying between them. The germline V gene encodes CDR1 ENHRY and CDR2 SYGVKD. The CDR3 is 14 amino acids. The CDR3 is CAISEIQGGEKLFF. The DNA for the CDR3 is TGTGCCATCAGTGAGATCCAGGGCGGTGAAAAACTGTTTTTT.

The V and J genes are TRBV14 and TRBJ2-1, with D possibly TRBD1 on 5 matching bases. V gave up 4 bases and J gave up 7 bases, with 17 bases separating them. CDR1 and CDR2 from the germline V gene are SGHDN and FVKESK. The CDR3 totals 15 residues. CDR3 loop: CASSLFQGPPNEQFF. The DNA of the CDR3 is TGTGCCAGCAGCCTCTTCCAGGGTCCCCCTAATGAGCAGTTCTTC. Full variable domain (remainder filled in from reference TRBV14 and TRBJ2-1): EAGVTQFPSHSVIEKGQTVTLRCDPISGHDNLYWYRRVMGKEIKFLLHFVKESKQDESGMPNNRFLAERTGGTYSTLKVQPAELEDSGVYFCASSLFQGPPNEQFFGPGTRLTVL.

The chain has TRBV11-1 and TRBJ2-7; 8 bases are a match to TRBD2. Germline-derived CDR1 and CDR2 are SGHAT and FQDESV (reference sequence). CDR3 length: 16 residues. Trimming cost V 1 base and J 0 bases; bases outside gene matches: 5. The CDR3 spells CASSLGQAGASYEQYF. The CDR3 DNA reads as TGTGCCAGCAGCTTAGGCCAAGCGGGGGCCTCCTACGAGCAGTACTTC.

This clone was seen just once. The chain is built from TRBV5-6 and TRBJ1-2; a weak D match, TRBD1 (6 bases). The CDR3 extends over 12 amino acids. The germline V and J ends were trimmed by 7 bases and 6 bases, with 13 bases remaining between them. From germline, CDR1 is SGHDT and CDR2 YYEEEE. The CDR3 nucleotides are TGTGCCAGCGGACAGTCTGGGGATGGCTACACCTTC. Translated: CASGQSGDGYTF.

The chain joins TRBV7-9 to TRBJ2-1; weak D call: TRBD2 (5 bases). Germline values: CDR1 SEHNR, CDR2 FQNEAQ (reference sequence). V gave up 5 bases and J gave up 5 bases, with 13 bases separating them. The CDR3 is 14 amino acids. CDR3 protein: CASSAWTENNEQFF. CDR3 nucleotides: TGTGCCAGCAGCGCCTGGACTGAAAACAATGAGCAGTTCTTC.

Only one count was recorded for this clone. The CDR3 sequence is CASTDYWASDQPQHF. CDR3 DNA sequence: TGTGCCAGTACGGATTATTGGGCATCTGATCAGCCCCAGCATTTT. V usage is TRBV19 and J usage is TRBJ1-5; D gene unclear. The CDR3 spans 15 residues. V was shortened by 7 bases and J by 5 bases, with 18 bases between the two germline ends. CDR1 and CDR2 (germline): LNHDA, SQIVND (reference sequence).

The genes are TRBV27 and TRBJ2-1; 13 bases match TRBD2. With V trimmed by 4 bases and J by 4 bases, 7 bases remained unmatched. From germline, CDR1 is MNHEY and CDR2 SMNVEV (reference sequence). This CDR3 spans 17 amino acids. The CDR3 reads CASSYRTSGGPYNEQFF. CDR3 nucleotides: TGTGCCAGCAGTTACAGGACTAGCGGGGGCCCTTACAATGAGCAGTTCTTC.

This chain uses TRBV19 with TRBJ1-2; D is undetermined. Trimming pared 3 bases from V and 4 bases from J, leaving 9 bases between. This CDR3 is 13 amino acids long. Germline V gene data show CDR1 as LNHDA and CDR2 as SQIVND (reference sequence). CDR3 loop: CASSMTAVYGYTF. The CDR3 DNA is TGTGCCAGTAGTATGACCGCGGTCTATGGCTACACCTTC.

The chain is built from TRBV10-1 and TRBJ1-1, with 7 bases lining up with TRBD1. The germline V gene has CDR1 WNHNN and CDR2 SYGVQD (reference sequence). The CDR3 loop spans 16 amino acids. J was trimmed by 2 bases and V by 5 bases; bases with no gene match: 11. CDR3 residues: CASSPPEGTANTEAFF. The DNA of the CDR3 is TGCGCCAGCAGTCCTCCTGAGGGGACAGCCAACACTGAAGCTTTCTTT.

Note on this clone: Germline and junction disagree at one end, which may indicate a read error. V is TRBV7-7 and J is TRBJ2-1; 7 bases are shared with TRBD2. CDR1 is SSHAT, CDR2 FNYEAQ, per germline (reference sequence). The CDR3 has 15 amino acids. The CDR3: CASSLEGGGNNEQFF. The CDR3 DNA sequence: TGTGCTAGCAGCTTAGAGGGCGGGGGTAATAATGAGCAGTTCTTC.

The chain links TRBV14 to TRBJ2-5; TRBD1 matches 10 bases. CDR3 length: 21 residues. Germline V CDR1 and CDR2: SGHDN, FVKESK. Germline trimming cut 2 bases from V and 4 bases from J; bases unmatched to any gene: 22. In DNA, the CDR3 is TGTGCCAGCAGCCAATTCTCTGACGAGACACACCGGGACAGGGGACGAGAGACCCAGTACTTC. Translation: CASSQFSDETHRDRGRETQYF.

The rearrangement uses TRBV19 and TRBJ2-1; 10 nucleotides align to TRBD2. CDR3 length: 14 amino acids. CDR1 and CDR2 (germline): LNHDA, SQIVND (reference sequence). Trimming removed 6 bases from V and 4 bases from J; junction bases left unmatched: 3. CDR3 in DNA: TGTGCCAGTAGCCCTAGCGGGGGTTACAATGAGCAGTTCTTC. Its protein is CASSPSGGYNEQFF. The full variable domain, completed using reference TRBV19 and TRBJ2-1, is DGGITQSPKYLFRKEGQNVTLSCEQNLNHDAMYWYRQDPGQGLRLIYYSQIVNDFQKGDIAEGYSVSREKKESFPLTVTSAQKNPTAFYLCASSPSGGYNEQFFGPGTRLTVL.

The V call is TRBV5-4, the J call TRBJ1-5; 7 nucleotides line up with TRBD1. The CDR3 length is 15 residues. V dropped 4 bases and J dropped 3; count of bases not matched to a gene: 7. The germline CDR1 and CDR2 sequences are SGHNT and YYREEE (reference sequence). In nucleotides, the CDR3 is TGTGCCAGCAGCGTGAACAGGGGTCACAATCAGCCCCAGCATTTT. It codes for CASSVNRGHNQPQHF.

V is TRBV6-6 and J is TRBJ1-6, with D hard to call. The germline V gene has CDR1 MNHNY and CDR2 SVGAGI (reference sequence). CDR3 length: 13 amino acids. The V end was cut by 2 bases, the J end by 12 bases, with 11 bases between. The CDR3 bases are TGTGCCAGCAGTTACGGTTGGGAGGGACCCCTCCACTTT. Its translation: CASSYGWEGPLHF.

The chain joins TRBV4-3 to TRBJ2-1, with D possibly being TRBD1 (6 bases). The CDR3 has 15 amino acids. With 5 bases removed from V and 4 bases from J, the gap between germline ends came to 15 bases. Germline V gives CDR1 LGHNA, CDR2 YSLEER. CDR3 coding DNA: TGCGCCAGCAGCGAACAGGGTGTGGAGTACAATGAGCAGTTCTTC. Its translation: CASSEQGVEYNEQFF.

The count of this clone is one. The chain recombines TRBV5-5 with TRBJ1-6, with 9 bases matching TRBD1. The length of the CDR3 is 15 residues. V shed 4 bases, J shed 7 bases, and the junction held 6 bases outside the gene matches. Germline assignment: CDR1 SGHKS and CDR2 YYEKEE (reference sequence). Here the CDR3 DNA reads TGTGCCAGCAGCGACCCACAGGGGGCGAATTCACCCCTCCACTTT. Its translation: CASSDPQGANSPLHF.

The chain is built from TRBV4-1 and TRBJ2-7; 9 nucleotides align to TRBD1. Trimming took 0 bases from V and 7 from J; bases not matched to a gene: 13. Germline values: CDR1 MGHRA, CDR2 YSYEKL. The CDR3 runs to 17 residues. The CDR3 spells CASSQDRGGQGLREQYF. The CDR3 nucleotides read TGCGCCAGCAGCCAAGATAGGGGCGGACAGGGGCTGCGGGAGCAGTACTTC.

The gene calls are TRBV27 and TRBJ2-7; the D gene is possibly TRBD1 (5 bases). The germline V and J ends were trimmed by 5 bases and 7 bases, with 18 bases remaining between them. This CDR3 has 14 residues. Germline CDR1 reads MNHEY; CDR2 reads SMNVEV (reference sequence). CDR3 DNA: TGTGCCAGCAGTCAAACAGGTGGGATATGGGAGCAGTACTTC. As protein: CASSQTGGIWEQYF.

This chain links TRBV4-2 with TRBJ2-2; 8 positions agree with TRBD1. Germline-derived CDR1 and CDR2 are LGHNA and YNFKEQ. The CDR3 extends over 15 amino acids. V lost 6 bases and J lost 6; bases outside the gene matches: 9. CDR3 loop: CASRSDRVTAGELFF. In DNA form, the CDR3 reads TGTGCCAGCAGGTCGGACAGGGTGACCGCCGGGGAGCTGTTTTTT.

The genes are TRBV7-2 and TRBJ2-7; 7 positions match TRBD1. Germline CDR1 reads SGHTA; CDR2 reads FQGNSA. This CDR3 spans 14 amino acids. The J segment lost 3 bases and the V segment lost 5 bases, leaving 7 bases of the junction unmatched. The CDR3 DNA follows: TGTGCCAGCAGCGTAGACAGGGCGAGCTACGAGCAGTACTTC. Protein product: CASSVDRASYEQYF. The variable domain in full, with the rest retrieved from reference TRBV7-2 and TRBJ2-7, is GAGVSQSPSNKVTEKGKDVELRCDPISGHTALYWYRQSLGQGLEFLIYFQGNSAPDKSGLPSDRFSAERTGGSVSTLTIQRTQQEDSAVYLCASSVDRASYEQYFGPGTRLTVT.

The chain combines TRBV28 with TRBJ1-2; 9 nucleotides align to TRBD1. V lost 8 bases, J lost 4 bases, and 14 bases stayed unmatched. The germline V gene has CDR1 MDHEN and CDR2 SYDVKM. This CDR3 is built from 16 residues. CDR3 in amino acids: CASLPGTGPNSYGYTF. CDR3 sequence (DNA): TGTGCCAGCCTTCCCGGGACAGGGCCAAACAGCTATGGCTACACCTTC.

This chain links TRBV10-2 with TRBJ2-5, with a tentative D call TRBD1 (6 bases). The V and J ends lost 2 bases and 4 bases respectively, with 14 bases between them. This CDR3 has 15 amino acids. Germline CDR1 WSHSY, CDR2 SAAADI. The CDR3 loop is CASSEVQGGGETQYF. The CDR3 DNA reads TGCGCCAGCAGTGAGGTACAGGGTGGAGGAGAGACCCAGTACTTC.

The V gene is TRBV27, the J gene TRBJ2-7; D might be TRBD1 (6 bases). The CDR3 sequence is 13 residues long. V was shortened by 2 bases and J by 3 bases, with 8 bases between the two germline ends. The germline CDR1 and CDR2 sequences are MNHEY and SMNVEV (reference sequence). The CDR3 loop reads CASSLQGHYEQYF. The CDR3 nucleotides read TGTGCCAGCAGTTTACAGGGGCACTACGAGCAGTACTTC.

In the case of this clone: An end of the junction does not agree with germline; a read error may underlie this. The V gene is TRBV11-2, the J gene TRBJ2-7; 11 nucleotides match TRBD1. Germline V CDR1 and CDR2: SGHAT, FQNNGV. The CDR3 has 16 residues. CDR3 bases: TGTGCCAGCACCCCATGGAGGACAGGGGGCTCCTCCGAGCAGTACTTC. Translation gives CASTPWRTGGSSEQYF. Together with reference TRBV11-2 and TRBJ2-7, the CDR3 gives the full variable domain: EAGVAQSPRYKIIEKRQSVAFWCNPISGHATLYWYQQILGQGPKLLIQFQNNGVVDDSQLPKDRFSAERLKGVDSTLKIQPAKLEDSAVYLCASTPWRTGGSSEQYFGPGTRLTVT.

The chain combines TRBV11-3 with TRBJ2-3; TRBD2 matches 10 bases. The CDR3 sequence is 15 residues long. The junction had 3 bases not matched to a gene; V was cut back by 4 bases and J by 2 bases. CDR1 SGHNT and CDR2 YENEEA come from the germline V gene. The CDR3 spells CASSWTSGITDTQYF. Written as DNA, the CDR3 is TGTGCCAGCAGCTGGACTAGCGGTATCACAGATACGCAGTATTTT. The entire variable domain, with the rest obtained from reference TRBV11-3 and TRBJ2-3, is as follows: EAGVVQSPRYKIIEKKQPVAFWCNPISGHNTLYWYLQNLGQGPELLIRYENEEAVDDSQLPKDRFSAERLKGVDSTLKIQPAELGDSAVYLCASSWTSGITDTQYFGPGTRLTVL.

This chain joins TRBV7-9 and TRBJ2-2, with D maybe TRBD2 (5 bases). Trimming left V 5 bases short and J 0 bases short, with 10 bases between. Germline-derived CDR1 and CDR2 are SEHNR and FQNEAQ (reference sequence). The CDR3 loop spans 15 amino acids. This CDR3 reads CASSPAAPNTGELFF. The CDR3, as DNA: TGTGCCAGCAGCCCAGCGGCCCCGAACACCGGGGAGCTGTTTTTT.

The gene calls are TRBV28 and TRBJ2-1; TRBD2 aligns across 8 bases. This CDR3 has 14 residues. CDR1 MDHEN and CDR2 SYDVKM come from the germline V gene. Germline trimming cut 8 bases from V and 0 bases from J; bases unmatched to any gene: 3. CDR3 DNA sequence: TGTGCCAGCGCCGGGACTAGCTCCTACAATGAGCAGTTCTTC. Translated, it gives CASAGTSSYNEQFF.